A selection of T cell receptor beta chains follows, all from one sample in a study of blood T cell repertoires in COVID-19. TCRdb's copy holds only in-frame clones and misses some; the assay was immunoSEQ multiplex PCR. The data show fewer than 400,000 clones, about 87% seen once. The specimen sequenced was PBMCs or T cells enriched from blood (not recorded which). All receptors derive from a woman aged 50 to 60 who had recovered from COVID-19. The CDR3 runs from the conserved cysteine through the conserved F or W.

V gene	J gene	CDR3 protein
TRBV4-3	TRBJ1-3	CASSPRLGNTIYF
TRBV7-2	TRBJ1-2	CASSLAATGGYGYTF
TRBV7-9	TRBJ2-7	CASRERDSYEQYF
TRBV5-1	TRBJ2-7	CASSSKGQASEQYF
TRBV25-1	TRBJ2-7	CASSPPGAYEQYF
TRBV3-1/TRBV3-2	TRBJ2-5	CATGTGTGLGETQYF
TRBV5-1	TRBJ2-1	CASSLGAGVYNEQFF
TRBV21-1	TRBJ2-7	CASSLQHRGDEQYF
TRBV4-2	TRBJ1-3	CASSLDRSPRGNTIYF
TRBV5-1	TRBJ2-7	CASSPYGQTYEQYF
TRBV27	TRBJ1-5	CASSWTAGGRYSNQPQHF
TRBV9	TRBJ1-2	CASSVGTGGDYGYTF
TRBV4-3	TRBJ2-1	CASSQGPGGNPYNEQFF
TRBV6-5	TRBJ1-5	CASSLGLPPGNQPQHF
TRBV9	TRBJ1-2	CASSVGGGFHGYTF
TRBV30	TRBJ1-2	CAWRTGLALSTF
TRBV2	TRBJ2-5	CASKKRGQVYQETQYF
TRBV4-1	TRBJ1-5	CASSRTGGLQHF